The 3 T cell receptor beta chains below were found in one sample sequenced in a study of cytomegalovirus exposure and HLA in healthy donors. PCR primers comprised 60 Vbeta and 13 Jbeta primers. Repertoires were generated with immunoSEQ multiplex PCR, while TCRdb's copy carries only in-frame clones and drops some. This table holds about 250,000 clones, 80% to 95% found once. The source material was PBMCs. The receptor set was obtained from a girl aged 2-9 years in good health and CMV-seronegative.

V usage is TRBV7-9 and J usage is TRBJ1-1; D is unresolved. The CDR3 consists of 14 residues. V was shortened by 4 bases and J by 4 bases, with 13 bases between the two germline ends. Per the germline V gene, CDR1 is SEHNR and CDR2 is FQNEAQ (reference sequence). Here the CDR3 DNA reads TGTGCCAGCAGCTCGGCCCTCGGGAGCACTGAAGCTTTCTTT. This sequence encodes CASSSALGSTEAFF.

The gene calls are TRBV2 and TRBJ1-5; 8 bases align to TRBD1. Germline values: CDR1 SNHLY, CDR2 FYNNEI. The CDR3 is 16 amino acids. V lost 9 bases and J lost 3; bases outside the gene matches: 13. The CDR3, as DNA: TGTGCCAGTACCACCGACTTGACAGGGGTCAATCAGCCCCAGCATTTT. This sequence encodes CASTTDLTGVNQPQHF.

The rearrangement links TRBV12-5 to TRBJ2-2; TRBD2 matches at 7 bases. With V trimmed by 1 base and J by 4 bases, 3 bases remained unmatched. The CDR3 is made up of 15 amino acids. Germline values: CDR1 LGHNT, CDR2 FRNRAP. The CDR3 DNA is TGTGCTAGTGGTTTGGGGCGGGAGATCACCGGGGAGCTGTTTTTT. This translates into CASGLGREITGELFF.